Reported below is one T cell receptor (beta chain). Its antigen is still unknown. The record originates from a study of T cells in tuberculosis. The V gene lost 3 bases and the J gene lost 5 bases, with 16 bases spanning the gap. The CDR3 covers 15 residues. The germline gives CDR1 MGHDK, CDR2 SYGVNS. TCRdb's copy holds only in-frame clones and misses some; the assay was immunoSEQ multiplex PCR. The sample shows 25,000 or so clones, around 89% of them seen only once. Notes on the study in general: The TCR-beta difference was not significant; alpha differences partly reflected length.

J is TRBJ1-1 and V is TRBV25-1, with D tentatively TRBD1 (5 bases). The TCR originated in a donor aged 5-35 years with latent tuberculosis or without tuberculosis infection. The sequenced material came from PBMCs. CDR3 amino acids: CASSDLASGRTEAFF. As DNA, the CDR3 is TGTGCCAGCAGTGACTTGGCTTCAGGGCGGACTGAAGCTTTCTTT.